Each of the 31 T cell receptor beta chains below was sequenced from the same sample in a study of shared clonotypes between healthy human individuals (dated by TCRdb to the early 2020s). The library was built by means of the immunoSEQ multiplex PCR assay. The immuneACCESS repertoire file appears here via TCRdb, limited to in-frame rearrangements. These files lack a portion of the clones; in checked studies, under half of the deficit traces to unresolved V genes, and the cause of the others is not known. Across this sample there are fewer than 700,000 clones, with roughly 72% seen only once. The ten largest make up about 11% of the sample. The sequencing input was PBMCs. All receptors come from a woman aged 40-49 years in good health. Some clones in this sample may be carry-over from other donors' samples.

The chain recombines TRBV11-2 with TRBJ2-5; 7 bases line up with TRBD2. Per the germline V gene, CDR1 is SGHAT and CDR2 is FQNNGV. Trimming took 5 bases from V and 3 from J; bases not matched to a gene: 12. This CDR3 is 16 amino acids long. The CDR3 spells CASSRAYGRTKETQYF. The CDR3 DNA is TGTGCCAGCAGCAGAGCGTACGGGAGGACCAAAGAGACCCAGTACTTC.

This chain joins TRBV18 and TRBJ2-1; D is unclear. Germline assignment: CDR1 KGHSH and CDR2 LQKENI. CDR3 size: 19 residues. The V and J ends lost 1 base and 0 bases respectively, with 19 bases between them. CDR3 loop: CASSPRVGFGESSYNEQFF. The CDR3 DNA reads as TGTGCCAGCTCACCACGAGTTGGGTTCGGTGAAAGCTCCTACAATGAGCAGTTCTTC.

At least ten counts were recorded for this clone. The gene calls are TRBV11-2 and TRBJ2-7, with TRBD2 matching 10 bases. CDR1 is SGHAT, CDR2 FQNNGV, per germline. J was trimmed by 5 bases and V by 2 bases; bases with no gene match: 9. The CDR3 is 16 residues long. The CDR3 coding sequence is TGTGCCAGCAGCTTATCGGCTAGCGGGAGATGGGACGAGCAGTACTTC. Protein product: CASSLSASGRWDEQYF.

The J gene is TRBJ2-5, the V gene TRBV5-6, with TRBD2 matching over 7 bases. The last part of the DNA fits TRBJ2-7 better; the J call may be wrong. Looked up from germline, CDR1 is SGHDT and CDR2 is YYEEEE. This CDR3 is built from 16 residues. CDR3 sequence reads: CASSLARRGSIDEQYF. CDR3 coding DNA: TGTGCCAGCAGCTTGGCCAGGCGCGGGAGTATCGACGAGCAGTACTTC.

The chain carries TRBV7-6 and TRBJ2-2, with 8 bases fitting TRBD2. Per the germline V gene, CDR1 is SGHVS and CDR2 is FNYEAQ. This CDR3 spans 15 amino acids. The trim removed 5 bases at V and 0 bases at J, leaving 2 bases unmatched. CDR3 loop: CASSILAANTGELFF. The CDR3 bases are TGTGCCAGCAGCATACTAGCGGCGAACACCGGGGAGCTGTTTTTT.

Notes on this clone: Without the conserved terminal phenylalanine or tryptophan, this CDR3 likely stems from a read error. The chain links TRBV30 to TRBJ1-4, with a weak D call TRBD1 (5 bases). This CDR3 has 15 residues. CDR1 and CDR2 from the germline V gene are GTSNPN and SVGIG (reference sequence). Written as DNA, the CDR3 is TGTGCTTGGAGTGTACTCAGGGCGAGGGGCGAAAAACTGTTTCTT. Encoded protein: CAWSVLRARGEKLFL.

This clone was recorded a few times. In DNA, the CDR3 is TGCGCCAGCAGCCAAGATACGGCCCCAGACCGTTACGAGCAGTACTTC. This sequence encodes CASSQDTAPDRYEQYF. The chain recombines TRBV4-3 with TRBJ2-7; D call uncertain. Looked up from germline, CDR1 is LGHNA and CDR2 is YSLEER. The CDR3 contains 16 residues. The germline V and J ends were trimmed by 0 bases and 4 bases, with 16 bases remaining between them.

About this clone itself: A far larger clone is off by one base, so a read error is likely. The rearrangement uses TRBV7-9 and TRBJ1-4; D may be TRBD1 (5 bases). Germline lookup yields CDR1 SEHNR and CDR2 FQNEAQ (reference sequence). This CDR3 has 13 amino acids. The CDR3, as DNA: TGTGCCAGCAGCTCCGGGCGGGGGGAAAAACCGTTTTTT. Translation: CASSSGRGEKPFF. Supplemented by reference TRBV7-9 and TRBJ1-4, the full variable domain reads DTGVSQNPRHKITKRGQNVTFRCDPISEHNRLYWYRQTLGQGPEFLTYFQNEAQLEKSRLLSDRFSAERPKGSFSTLEIQRTEQGDSAMYLCASSSGRGEKPFFGSGTQLSVL.

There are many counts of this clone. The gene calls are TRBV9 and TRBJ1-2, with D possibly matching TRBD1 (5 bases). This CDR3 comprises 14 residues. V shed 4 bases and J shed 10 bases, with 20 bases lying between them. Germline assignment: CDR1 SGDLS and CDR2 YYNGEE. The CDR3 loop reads CASSPSGPGIDYTF. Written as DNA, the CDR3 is TGTGCCAGCAGCCCATCTGGGCCAGGGATTGACTACACCTTC.

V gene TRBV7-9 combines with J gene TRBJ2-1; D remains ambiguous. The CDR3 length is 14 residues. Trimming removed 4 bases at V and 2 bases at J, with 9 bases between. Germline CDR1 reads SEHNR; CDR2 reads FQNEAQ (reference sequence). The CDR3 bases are TGTGCCAGCAGCTCAGCCGGGCCCTACAATGAGCAGTTCTTC. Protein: CASSSAGPYNEQFF.

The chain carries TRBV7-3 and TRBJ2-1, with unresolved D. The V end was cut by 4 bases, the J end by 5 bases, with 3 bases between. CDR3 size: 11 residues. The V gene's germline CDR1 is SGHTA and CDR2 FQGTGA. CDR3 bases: TGTGCCAGCAGCTCTAACAATGAGCAGTTCTTC. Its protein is CASSSNNEQFF.

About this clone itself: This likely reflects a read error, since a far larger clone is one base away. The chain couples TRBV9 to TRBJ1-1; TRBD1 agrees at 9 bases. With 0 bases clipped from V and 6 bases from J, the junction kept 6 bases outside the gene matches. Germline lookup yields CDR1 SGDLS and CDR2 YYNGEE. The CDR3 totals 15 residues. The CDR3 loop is CASSVGGQGPSEAFF. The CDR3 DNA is TGTGCCAGCAGCGTAGGGGGACAGGGCCCTTCTGAAGCTTTCTTT.

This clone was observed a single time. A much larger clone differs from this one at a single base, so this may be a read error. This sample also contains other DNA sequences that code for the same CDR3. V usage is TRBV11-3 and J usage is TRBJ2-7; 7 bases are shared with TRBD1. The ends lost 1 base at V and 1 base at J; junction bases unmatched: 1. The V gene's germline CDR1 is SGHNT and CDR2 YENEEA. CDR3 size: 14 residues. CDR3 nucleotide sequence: TGTGCCAGCAGCTTAGGGGACAGATCCTACGAGCAGTACTTC. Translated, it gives CASSLGDRSYEQYF. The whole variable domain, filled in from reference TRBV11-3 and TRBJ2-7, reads EAGVVQSPRYKIIEKKQPVAFWCNPISGHNTLYWYLQNLGQGPELLIRYENEEAVDDSQLPKDRFSAERLKGVDSTLKIQPAELGDSAVYLCASSLGDRSYEQYFGPGTRLTVT.

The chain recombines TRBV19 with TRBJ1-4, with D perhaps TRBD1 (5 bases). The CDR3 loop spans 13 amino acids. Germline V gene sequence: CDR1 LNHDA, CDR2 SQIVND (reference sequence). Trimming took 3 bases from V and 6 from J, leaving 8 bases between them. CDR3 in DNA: TGTGCCAGTAGTATCGGGGCAGATGAAAAACTGTTTTTT. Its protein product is CASSIGADEKLFF.

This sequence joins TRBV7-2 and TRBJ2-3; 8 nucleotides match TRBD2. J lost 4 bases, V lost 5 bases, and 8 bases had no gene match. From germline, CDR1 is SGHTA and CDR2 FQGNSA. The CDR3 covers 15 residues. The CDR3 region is CASSPRGGSADTQYF. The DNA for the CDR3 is TGTGCCAGCAGCCCACGGGGGGGATCGGCAGATACGCAGTATTTT.

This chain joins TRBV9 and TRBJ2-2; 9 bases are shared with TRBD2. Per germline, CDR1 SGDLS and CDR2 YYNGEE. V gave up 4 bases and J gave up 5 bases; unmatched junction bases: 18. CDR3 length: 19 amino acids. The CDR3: CASSPTLGAGGWGTGELFF. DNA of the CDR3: TGTGCCAGCAGCCCGACCCTGGGCGCGGGAGGGTGGGGGACCGGGGAGCTGTTTTTT.

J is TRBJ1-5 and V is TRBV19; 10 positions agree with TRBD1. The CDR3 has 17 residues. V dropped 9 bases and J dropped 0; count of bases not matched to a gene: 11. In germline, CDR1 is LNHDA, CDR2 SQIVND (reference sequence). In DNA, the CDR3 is TGTGCCAGCATCCCGGGGGACAGGGGCTATAGCAATCAGCCCCAGCATTTT. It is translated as CASIPGDRGYSNQPQHF.

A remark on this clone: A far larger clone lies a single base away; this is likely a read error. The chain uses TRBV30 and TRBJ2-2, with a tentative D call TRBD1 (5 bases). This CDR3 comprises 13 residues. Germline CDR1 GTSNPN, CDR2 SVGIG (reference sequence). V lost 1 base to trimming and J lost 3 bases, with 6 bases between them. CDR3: CAWSAGHTGELFF. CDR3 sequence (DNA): TGTGCCTGGAGTGCAGGGCACACCGGGGAGCTGTTTTTT.

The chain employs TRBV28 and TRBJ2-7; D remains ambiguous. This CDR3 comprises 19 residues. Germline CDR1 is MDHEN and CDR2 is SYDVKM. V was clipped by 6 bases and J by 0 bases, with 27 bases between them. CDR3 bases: TGTGCCAGCAGGACCCAATTCGACTCGATCATGACCACCTCCTACGAGCAGTACTTC. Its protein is CASRTQFDSIMTTSYEQYF.

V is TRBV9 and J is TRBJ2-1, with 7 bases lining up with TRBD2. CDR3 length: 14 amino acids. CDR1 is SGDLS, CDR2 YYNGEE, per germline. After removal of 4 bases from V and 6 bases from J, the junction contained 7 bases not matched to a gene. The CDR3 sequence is CASSTRLASNEQFF. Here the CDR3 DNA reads TGTGCCAGCAGCACCCGACTAGCCAGCAATGAGCAGTTCTTC.

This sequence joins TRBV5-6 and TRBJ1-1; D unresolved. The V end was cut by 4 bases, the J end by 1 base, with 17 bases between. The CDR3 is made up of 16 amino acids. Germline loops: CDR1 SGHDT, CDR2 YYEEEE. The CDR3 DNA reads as TGTGCCAGCAGCGATCATCCGGGGTCGGCGAACACTGAAGCTTTCTTT. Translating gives CASSDHPGSANTEAFF.

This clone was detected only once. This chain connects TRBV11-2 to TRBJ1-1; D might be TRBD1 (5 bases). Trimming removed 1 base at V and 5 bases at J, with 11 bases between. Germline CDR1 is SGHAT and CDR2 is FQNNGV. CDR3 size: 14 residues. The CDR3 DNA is TGTGCCAGCAGCTTAGCAGGGCTGGGGACTGAAGCTTTCTTT. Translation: CASSLAGLGTEAFF.

The CDR3 DNA reads TGTGCCAGCAGCTTTCCGGGACAGGGGTCCTATGGCTACACCTTC. This gives the protein CASSFPGQGSYGYTF. The V call is TRBV5-4, the J call TRBJ1-2; 10 bases map to TRBD1. The trim removed 2 bases at V and 4 bases at J, leaving 5 bases unmatched. The CDR3 length is 15 residues. Germline V gene lookup returns CDR1 SGHNT and CDR2 YYREEE (reference sequence).

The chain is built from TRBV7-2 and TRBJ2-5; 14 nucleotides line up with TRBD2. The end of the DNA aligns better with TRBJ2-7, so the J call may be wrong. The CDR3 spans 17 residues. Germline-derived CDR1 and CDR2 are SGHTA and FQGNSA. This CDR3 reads CTSSFSVGTSGSHEQYF. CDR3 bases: TGTACCAGCAGCTTTAGCGTTGGGACTAGCGGGAGCCACGAGCAGTACTTC.

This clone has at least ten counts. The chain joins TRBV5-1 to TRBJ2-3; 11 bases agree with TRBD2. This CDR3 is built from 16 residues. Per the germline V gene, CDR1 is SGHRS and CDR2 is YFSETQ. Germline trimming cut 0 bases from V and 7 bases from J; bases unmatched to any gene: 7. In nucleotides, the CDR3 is TGCGCCAGCAGCTTGGGAGTAGGGACTAGCGGTTATACGCAGTATTTT. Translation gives CASSLGVGTSGYTQYF.

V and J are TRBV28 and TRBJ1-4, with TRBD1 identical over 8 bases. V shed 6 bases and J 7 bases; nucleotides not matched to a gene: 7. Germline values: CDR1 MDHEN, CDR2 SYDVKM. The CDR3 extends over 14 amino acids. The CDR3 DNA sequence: TGTGCCAGCAGCTTCGGGACAGGTGCTGAAAAACTGTTTTTT. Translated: CASSFGTGAEKLFF.

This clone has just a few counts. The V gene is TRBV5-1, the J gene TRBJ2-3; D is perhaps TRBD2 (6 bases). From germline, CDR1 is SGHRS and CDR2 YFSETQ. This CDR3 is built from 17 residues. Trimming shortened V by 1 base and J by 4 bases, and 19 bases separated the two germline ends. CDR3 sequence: CASSLLGLVLSPDTQYF. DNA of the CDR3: TGCGCCAGCAGCTTGTTGGGACTCGTACTGTCCCCAGATACGCAGTATTTT.

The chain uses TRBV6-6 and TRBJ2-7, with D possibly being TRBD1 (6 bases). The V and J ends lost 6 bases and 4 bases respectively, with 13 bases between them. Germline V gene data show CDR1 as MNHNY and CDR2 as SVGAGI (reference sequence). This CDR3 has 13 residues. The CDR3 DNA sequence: TGTGCCAGCAGACAACAGGGATTTTACGAGCAGTACTTC. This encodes CASRQQGFYEQYF.

The CDR3 sequence is CASSLGTSGSADTQYF. CDR3 in DNA: TGTGCCAGCAGTTTAGGGACTAGCGGGAGCGCAGATACGCAGTATTTT. This chain uses TRBV27 with TRBJ2-3, with TRBD2 matching 14 bases. The CDR3 contains 16 residues. J gave up 4 bases and V 2 bases, and 2 bases lay outside the gene matches. Per the germline V gene, CDR1 is MNHEY and CDR2 is SMNVEV (reference sequence).

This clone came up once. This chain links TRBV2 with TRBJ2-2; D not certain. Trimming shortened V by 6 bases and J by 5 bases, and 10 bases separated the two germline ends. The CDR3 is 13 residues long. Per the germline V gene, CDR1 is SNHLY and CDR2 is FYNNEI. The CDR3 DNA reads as TGTGCCAGCAGGGTTTCGTGGACCGGGGAGCTGTTTTTT. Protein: CASRVSWTGELFF.

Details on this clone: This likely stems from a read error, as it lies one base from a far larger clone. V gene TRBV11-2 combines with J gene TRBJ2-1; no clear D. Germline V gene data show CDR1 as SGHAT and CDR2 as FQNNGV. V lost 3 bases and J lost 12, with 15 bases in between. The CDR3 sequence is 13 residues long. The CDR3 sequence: CASSFNPMGGQFF. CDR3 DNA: TGTGCCAGCAGCTTCAACCCAATGGGCGGGCAGTTCTTC.